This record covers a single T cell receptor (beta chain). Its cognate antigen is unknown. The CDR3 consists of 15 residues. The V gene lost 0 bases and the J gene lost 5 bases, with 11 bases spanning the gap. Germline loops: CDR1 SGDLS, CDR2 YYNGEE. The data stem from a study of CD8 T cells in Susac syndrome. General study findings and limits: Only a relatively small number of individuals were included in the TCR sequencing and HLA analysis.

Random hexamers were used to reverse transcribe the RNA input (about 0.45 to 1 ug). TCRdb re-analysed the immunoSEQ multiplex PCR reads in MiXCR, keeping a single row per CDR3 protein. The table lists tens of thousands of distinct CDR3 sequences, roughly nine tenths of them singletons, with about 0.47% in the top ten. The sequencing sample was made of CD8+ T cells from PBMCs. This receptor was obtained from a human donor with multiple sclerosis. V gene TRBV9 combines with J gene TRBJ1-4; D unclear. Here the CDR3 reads CASSVGGSSNEKLFF. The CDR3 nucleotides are TGTGCCAGCAGCGTAGGCGGCAGCTCCAATGAAAAACTGTTTTTT.